The 5 T cell receptor beta chains reported below all come from one sample, sequenced in a study of blood T cell repertoires in COVID-19. Measured with immunoSEQ multiplex PCR; TCRdb has only the in-frame clones, and not every one. The repertoire includes some 490,000 clones, about 88% of them detected once, and 8.3% sits in the top ten. The source material was PBMCs or T cells enriched from blood (not recorded which). The origin of the receptors is a woman aged 55-70 years who had recovered from COVID-19.

The chain has TRBV18 and TRBJ2-7; 10 bases align to TRBD1. The germline gives CDR1 KGHSH, CDR2 LQKENI. CDR3 length: 14 residues. J was trimmed by 7 bases and V by 2 bases; bases with no gene match: 5. The chain's CDR3 is CASSPGTGDREQYF. In nucleotides, the CDR3 is TGTGCCAGCTCACCAGGGACAGGGGATCGTGAGCAGTACTTC.

The V call is TRBV25-1, the J call TRBJ1-3; 7 bases match TRBD1. Germline V gene lookup returns CDR1 MGHDK and CDR2 SYGVNS. After removal of 6 bases from V and 7 bases from J, the junction contained 12 bases not matched to a gene. The CDR3 is made up of 15 amino acids. The CDR3 reads CASRATGKSLNTIYF. CDR3 nucleotides: TGTGCCAGCAGGGCGACAGGGAAAAGTCTGAACACCATATATTTT.

The V call is TRBV6-5, the J call TRBJ2-7; D is unresolved. Germline V gene lookup returns CDR1 MNHEY and CDR2 SVGAGI. V was clipped by 7 bases and J by 1 base, with 14 bases between them. The CDR3 totals 14 residues. Here the CDR3 reads CASNPRASSYEQYV. The CDR3 coding sequence is TGTGCCAGCAACCCCCGAGCCTCGTCCTACGAGCAGTACGTC.

The J gene is TRBJ1-2, the V gene TRBV2; tentatively, D is TRBD1 (5 bases). The CDR3 extends over 15 amino acids. Deletions cut 2 bases from V and 0 bases from J, with 10 bases between. Germline V lookup: CDR1 SNHLY, CDR2 FYNNEI. DNA for the CDR3: TGTGCCAGCAGTGAATCGGGACTTACTAACTATGGCTACACCTTC. It codes for CASSESGLTNYGYTF. The full variable domain, completed using reference TRBV2 and TRBJ1-2, is EPEVTQTPSHQVTQMGQEVILRCVPISNHLYFYWYRQILGQKVEFLVSFYNNEISEKSEIFDDQFSVERPDGSNFTLKIRSTKLEDSAMYFCASSESGLTNYGYTFGSGTRLTVV.

The chain employs TRBV3-1 (or the pseudogene TRBV3-2) and TRBJ2-7, with TRBD2 matching 7 bases. The CDR3 has 13 amino acids. The V gene's germline CDR1 is LGHDT and CDR2 YNNKEL (reference sequence). The V gene end was trimmed by 3 bases and the J gene end by 3 bases; junction bases not matched to a gene: 2. Written as DNA, the CDR3 is TGTGCCAGCAGCCAGGGACTATTCTACGAGCAGTACTTC. Protein product: CASSQGLFYEQYF.